This passage covers 18 T cell receptor beta chains from one sample sequenced in a study of T cells after yellow fever vaccination. TCRdb redid the calling of the 5' RACE reads with MiXCR, one entry per CDR3 protein. The sample consists of more than 350,000 distinct CDR3 sequences, approximately 10% of them appearing once. Sequencing was performed on PBMCs, taken on the day of the first yellow fever vaccination. The receptor source for this set is a man between 18 and 35 years old who received the YFV17D yellow fever vaccine.

The sample holds a few counts of this clonotype. The CDR3 sequence: CSARGHYSNQPQHF. The CDR3 DNA follows: TGCAGTGCGCGGGGACATTATAGCAATCAGCCCCAGCATTTT. This rearrangement joins TRBV20-1 to TRBJ1-5; possibly TRBD1 for D (6 bases). Germline-derived CDR1 and CDR2 are DFQATT and SNEGSKA (reference sequence). The germline V and J ends were trimmed by 6 bases and 0 bases, with 12 bases remaining between them. This CDR3 comprises 14 residues.

Ten or more counts support this clonotype. The chain couples TRBV7-2 to TRBJ1-2, with D unclear. V was cut by 5 bases and J by 3 bases, with 16 bases left in between. Germline V lookup: CDR1 SGHTA, CDR2 FQGNSA. This CDR3 has 15 residues. DNA of the CDR3: TGTGCCAGCAGCGCGTATAACATTGGGGACTATGGCTACACCTTC. Its translation: CASSAYNIGDYGYTF. Looking up the rest from reference TRBV7-2 and TRBJ1-2 gives the full variable domain: GAGVSQSPSNKVTEKGKDVELRCDPISGHTALYWYRQSLGQGLEFLIYFQGNSAPDKSGLPSDRFSAERTGGSVSTLTIQRTQQEDSAVYLCASSAYNIGDYGYTFGSGTRLTVV.

This clonotype appeared a few times. This sequence joins TRBV12-3 or TRBV12-4 and TRBJ1-6; tentatively, D is TRBD1 (5 bases). Between the trimmed V and J ends, which lost 4 bases and 8 bases, there was a span of 12 bases. The CDR3 contains 14 residues. The CDR3 loop reads CASSSWVGDSPLHF. In DNA form, the CDR3 reads TGTGCCAGCAGTTCCTGGGTGGGGGATTCACCCCTCCACTTT.

The chain recombines TRBV29-1 with TRBJ1-1; tentatively, D is TRBD1 (6 bases). V lost 4 bases and J 0 bases, leaving 9 bases between the germline ends. The CDR3 length is 13 residues. Per germline, CDR1 SQVTM and CDR2 ANQGSEA. CDR3 amino acids: CSVGGRLNTEAFF. DNA for the CDR3: TGCAGCGTTGGGGGGCGTTTGAACACTGAAGCTTTCTTT.

This clonotype has a handful of counts. The genes are TRBV6-2 or TRBV6-3 and TRBJ2-5; D is ambiguous. Germline assignment: CDR1 MNHEY and CDR2 SVGEGT. Trimming removed 7 bases at V and 1 base at J, with 16 bases between. The CDR3 totals 15 residues. CDR3 nucleotide sequence: TGTGCCAGCACTGGTTTTCTCGGTTCCCAAGAGACCCAGTACTTC. Protein: CASTGFLGSQETQYF.

There are many counts of this clonotype. The chain joins TRBV11-2 to TRBJ2-7; D is perhaps TRBD1 (6 bases). V was shortened by 5 bases and J by 9 bases, with 17 bases between the two germline ends. The germline V gene has CDR1 SGHAT and CDR2 FQNNGV. This CDR3 region has 13 residues. The CDR3 sequence is CASSQTEGVGQYF. The DNA of the CDR3 is TGTGCCAGCAGCCAAACCGAGGGGGTTGGGCAGTACTTC.

This clonotype was counted many times. This rearrangement joins TRBV4-2 to TRBJ2-1, with 8 bases lining up with TRBD2. The CDR3 loop spans 15 amino acids. Germline loops: CDR1 LGHNA, CDR2 YNFKEQ. Trimming at V came to 0 bases and at J to 2 bases, leaving 0 bases not matched to a gene. The CDR3 reads CASSQDGGAYNEQFF. The DNA of the CDR3 is TGTGCCAGCAGCCAAGACGGGGGGGCCTACAATGAGCAGTTCTTC.

A few counts support this clonotype. In DNA form, the CDR3 reads TGTGCCAGCAGTTTATACGGACCCCAGGGGTCGGAGCAGTACTTC. Amino acids: CASSLYGPQGSEQYF. V is TRBV6-2 or TRBV6-3 and J is TRBJ2-7, with D maybe TRBD1 (6 bases). CDR1 is MNHEY, CDR2 SVGEGT, per germline. The V and J ends lost 4 bases and 7 bases respectively, with 20 bases between them. CDR3 length equals 15 residues.

V and J are TRBV4-3 and TRBJ2-7; possibly TRBD2 for D (6 bases). The CDR3 length is 13 residues. The germline gives CDR1 LGHNA, CDR2 YSLEER. Trimming left V 1 base short and J 5 bases short, with 9 bases between. The CDR3 loop is CASSQGTGDEQYV. The CDR3 DNA is TGCGCCAGCAGCCAAGGGACGGGGGACGAGCAGTACGTC.

This chain links TRBV7-3 with TRBJ2-5; perhaps TRBD1 as D (5 bases). V shed 0 bases and J shed 5 bases, with 10 bases lying between them. The CDR3 runs to 14 residues. Germline CDR1 and CDR2: SGHTA and FQGTGA. CDR3 in amino acids: CASSLTGQGETQYF. The DNA of the CDR3 is TGTGCCAGCAGCTTAACCGGGCAGGGTGAGACCCAGTACTTC.

A few counts support this clonotype. V and J are TRBV7-2 and TRBJ2-3; perhaps TRBD1 as D (5 bases). The CDR3 spans 14 residues. Germline CDR1 and CDR2: SGHTA and FQGNSA. Trimming stripped 5 bases from V and 2 bases from J, with 11 bases between. The CDR3: CASSHLDNTDTQYF. The DNA for the CDR3 is TGTGCCAGCAGCCACCTGGACAACACAGATACGCAGTATTTT.

V is TRBV10-3 and J is TRBJ1-5, with unresolved D. Trimming shortened V by 0 bases and J by 4 bases, and 13 bases separated the two germline ends. This CDR3 is built from 16 residues. The germline V gene has CDR1 ENHRY and CDR2 SYGVKD. The CDR3 reads CAISESQGKGNQPQHF. DNA for the CDR3: TGTGCCATCAGTGAGTCGCAAGGGAAAGGGAATCAGCCCCAGCATTTT.

This clonotype was observed a few times. This chain uses TRBV28 with TRBJ2-4, with TRBD1 matching 8 bases. The junction had 11 bases not matched to a gene; V was cut back by 6 bases and J by 1 base. Germline CDR1 and CDR2: MDHEN and SYDVKM. CDR3 length: 17 amino acids. The CDR3 DNA follows: TGTGCCAGCAGCCCTCCCGGACAGGGTTCGGCCAAAAACATTCAGTACTTC. As protein: CASSPPGQGSAKNIQYF.

This clonotype has more than one count but fewer than ten. This chain connects TRBV7-2 to TRBJ2-2; D may be TRBD2 (6 bases). Germline CDR1 reads SGHTA; CDR2 reads FQGNSA. Trimming removed 6 bases from V and 7 bases from J, with 18 bases in between. The CDR3 length is 15 residues. CDR3 region: CASSRSALEGGELFF. The CDR3 region has the DNA TGTGCCAGCAGTCGGTCGGCCCTGGAGGGCGGGGAGCTGTTTTTT.

The rearrangement uses TRBV12-3 or TRBV12-4 and TRBJ2-7, with D hard to call. The CDR3 is 12 amino acids. V was clipped by 3 bases and J by 3 bases, with 6 bases between them. CDR3: CASSFRLYEQYF. CDR3 nucleotide sequence: TGTGCCAGCAGTTTCAGGCTCTACGAGCAGTACTTC.

The V and J genes are TRBV27 and TRBJ1-5; 7 bases agree with TRBD1. J lost 5 bases, V lost 3 bases, and 7 bases had no gene match. Germline lookup yields CDR1 MNHEY and CDR2 SMNVEV (reference sequence). CDR3 length: 15 amino acids. In nucleotides, the CDR3 is TGTGCCAGCAGTTTCCGCGACAGGGCCCATCAGCCCCAGCATTTT. Protein sequence: CASSFRDRAHQPQHF.

The rearrangement uses TRBV24-1 and TRBJ2-3; tentative D call: TRBD2 (5 bases). Germline CDR1 is KGHDR and CDR2 is SFDVKD. Trimming took off 4 bases at V and 5 bases at J, with 15 bases between the two ends. CDR3 length equals 15 residues. CDR3 DNA sequence: TGTGCCACCAGTGACCCCCGGACTGCAGGAGATACGCAGTATTTT. The encoded protein is CATSDPRTAGDTQYF.

This clonotype showed up just a few times. The chain employs TRBV3-1 and TRBJ2-1; D is uncertain. The V gene lost 0 bases and the J gene lost 5 bases, with 11 bases spanning the gap. The CDR3 is 15 residues long. Per the germline V gene, CDR1 is LGHDT and CDR2 is YNNKEL (reference sequence). The CDR3 spells CASSQDLGRDNEQFF. CDR3 bases: TGTGCCAGCAGCCAAGATCTCGGACGCGACAATGAGCAGTTCTTC.